The 32 T cell receptor beta chains listed next were all sequenced from one sample in a study of T-cell reconstitution after alpha-beta-depleted transplantation in children. During its preparation, the TCRbeta library received unique molecular identifiers. TCRdb passed the PCR reads through MiXCR, listing each CDR3 protein once. The sample lists approximately 500,000 distinct CDR3 sequences; under 12% were seen once. The material was PBMCs, obtained before TCRalphabeta/CD19-depleted stem cell transplant. All receptors derive from a child aged 2-9 years with inherited bone marrow failure, due to receive a stem cell transplant.

The chain employs TRBV6-1 and TRBJ2-5; D call uncertain. The CDR3 runs to 15 residues. Looked up from germline, CDR1 is MNHNS and CDR2 is SASEGT. The germline V and J ends were trimmed by 1 base and 3 bases, with 12 bases remaining between them. CDR3 DNA: TGTGCCAGCAGTGAAGTAAGCAACCTCAAAGAGACCCAGTACTTC. It specifies CASSEVSNLKETQYF.

This clonotype has a count of ten or more. The chain couples TRBV12-3 or TRBV12-4 to TRBJ2-1; 7 bases map to TRBD1. The CDR3 length is 14 residues. The V gene end was trimmed by 7 bases and the J gene end by 4 bases; junction bases not matched to a gene: 7. DNA of the CDR3: TGTGCCAGCATACACAGGGGATATTACAATGAGCAGTTCTTC. Amino acids: CASIHRGYYNEQFF.

This clonotype came up many times. The chain recombines TRBV29-1 with TRBJ2-2, with unresolved D. The germline V gene has CDR1 SQVTM and CDR2 ANQGSEA. This CDR3 is 12 amino acids long. Between the trimmed V and J ends, which lost 6 bases and 1 base, there was a span of 6 bases. CDR3 bases: TGCAGCGTAGAACAGAACACCGGGGAGCTGTTTTTT. Its protein product is CSVEQNTGELFF.

The chain couples TRBV27 to TRBJ1-6; no clear D. The V gene's germline CDR1 is MNHEY and CDR2 SMNVEV (reference sequence). V was cut by 1 base and J by 8 bases, with 6 bases left in between. The CDR3 length is 13 residues. Here the CDR3 DNA reads TGTGCCAGCAGTTTATTGGAGGATTCACCCCTCCACTTT. This sequence encodes CASSLLEDSPLHF.

This clonotype was picked up a small number of times. The chain carries TRBV20-1 and TRBJ2-1, with 11 bases aligning to TRBD2. This CDR3 has 17 amino acids. The V and J ends lost 0 bases and 8 bases, in that order; junction bases with no gene match: 12. The V gene's germline CDR1 is DFQATT and CDR2 SNEGSKA (reference sequence). The CDR3 sequence: CSARERIAGGPGDEQFF. The CDR3 DNA reads TGCAGTGCTAGAGAGCGAATAGCGGGAGGGCCAGGGGATGAGCAGTTCTTC.

This clonotype showed up many times. This chain's CDR3 is CASSQEGGVVVFEQYF. The CDR3 nucleotides are TGTGCCAGCAGCCAAGAAGGTGGGGTCGTGGTCTTCGAGCAGTACTTC. The chain joins TRBV4-2 to TRBJ2-7; no clear D. Germline V gene sequence: CDR1 LGHNA, CDR2 YNFKEQ. V was shortened by 0 bases and J by 6 bases, with 18 bases between the two germline ends. The CDR3 has 16 amino acids.

This clonotype was detected ten times or more. V is TRBV28 and J is TRBJ1-5; 9 bases line up with TRBD1. The CDR3 extends over 15 amino acids. V dropped 6 bases and J dropped 4; count of bases not matched to a gene: 7. Germline V gene data show CDR1 as MDHEN and CDR2 as SYDVKM. Here the CDR3 DNA reads TGTGCCAGCAGACCGTGGGACAGGGATAATCAGCCCCAGCATTTT. Its protein is CASRPWDRDNQPQHF.

There are many counts of this clonotype. The chain uses TRBV7-6 and TRBJ2-7; 8 nucleotides agree with TRBD1. This CDR3 is 17 amino acids long. V lost 3 bases, J lost 2 bases, and 12 bases stayed unmatched. CDR1 is SGHVS and CDR2 is FNYEAQ in the germline V gene. In DNA, the CDR3 is TGTGCCAGCAGCTTCCCCAATAATGGGACAGGAGCCTACGAGCAGTACTTC. Amino acids: CASSFPNNGTGAYEQYF.

This clonotype was observed many times. This chain connects TRBV7-9 to TRBJ2-1, with 7 bases aligning to TRBD1. The CDR3 spans 14 residues. Germline CDR1 is SEHNR and CDR2 is FQNEAQ (reference sequence). V lost 3 bases to trimming and J lost 4 bases; unmatched junction nucleotides: 3. The CDR3 DNA is TGTGCCAGCAGCTTTGGGACAGCATACAATGAGCAGTTCTTC. It encodes CASSFGTAYNEQFF.

This clonotype was detected only a few times. The chain uses TRBV5-1 and TRBJ2-2, with TRBD1 matching 8 bases. The CDR3 is 16 amino acids. Germline V gives CDR1 SGHRS, CDR2 YFSETQ. The trim removed 4 bases at V and 0 bases at J, leaving 5 bases unmatched. The CDR3 DNA reads as TGCGCCAGCAGCGTCGGGACAGGCACGAACACCGGGGAGCTGTTTTTT. Amino acids: CASSVGTGTNTGELFF.

The sample holds many counts of this clonotype. The gene calls are TRBV15 and TRBJ2-3; a possible D gene is TRBD2 (7 bases). The CDR3 consists of 15 residues. V was clipped by 1 base and J by 4 bases, with 12 bases between them. Germline V gene data show CDR1 as LNHNV and CDR2 as YYDKDF (reference sequence). The CDR3 bases are TGTGCCACCAGCAGAGTGGGGGGGGCGGCAGATACGCAGTATTTT. It codes for CATSRVGGAADTQYF.

This clonotype was found many times. In nucleotides, the CDR3 is TGTGCCAGCAGTTTGCTTGCAAGGGCCGGCTCCTATAATTCACCCCTCCACTTT. It codes for CASSLLARAGSYNSPLHF. The chain links TRBV28 to TRBJ1-6, with unresolved D. The CDR3 extends over 18 amino acids. V was cut by 3 bases and J by 0 bases, with 15 bases left in between. The V gene's germline CDR1 is MDHEN and CDR2 SYDVKM.

This clonotype was detected many times. V and J are TRBV27 and TRBJ2-7, with 9 nucleotides matching TRBD1. J gave up 0 bases and V 5 bases, and 8 bases lay outside the gene matches. Per the germline V gene, CDR1 is MNHEY and CDR2 is SMNVEV (reference sequence). This CDR3 comprises 16 residues. The CDR3 spells CASSPGTGSSSYEQYF. CDR3 in DNA: TGTGCCAGCAGTCCCGGGACAGGGTCGAGCTCCTACGAGCAGTACTTC.

This clonotype appeared a few times. The rearrangement links TRBV25-1 to TRBJ2-5; no reliable D call. This CDR3 comprises 15 residues. V shed 4 bases and J shed 0 bases, with 12 bases lying between them. CDR1 is MGHDK and CDR2 is SYGVNS in the germline V gene. Written as DNA, the CDR3 is TGTGCCAGCAGTGCAACGACACTGTACCAAGAGACCCAGTACTTC. Translation gives CASSATTLYQETQYF.

The chain combines TRBV12-3 or TRBV12-4 with TRBJ2-3; 7 nucleotides align to TRBD2. V lost 5 bases, J lost 10 bases, and 12 bases stayed unmatched. The CDR3 sequence is 14 residues long. CDR3 amino acids: CASSLRPQAGAQYF. In DNA form, the CDR3 reads TGTGCCAGCAGTCTCCGCCCTCAGGCGGGGGCGCAGTATTTT.

Many counts were recorded for this clonotype. The chain recombines TRBV28 with TRBJ2-3; D unclear. This CDR3 comprises 14 residues. V was clipped by 1 base and J by 4 bases, with 9 bases between them. In germline, CDR1 is MDHEN, CDR2 SYDVKM. CDR3 in DNA: TGTGCCAGCAGTTTATCTGCAGGCCCAGATACGCAGTATTTT. It is translated as CASSLSAGPDTQYF.

This sequence joins TRBV2 and TRBJ2-2; D call uncertain. The CDR3 has 15 residues. Trimming cost V 3 bases and J 6 bases, with 14 bases left between them. Germline CDR1 and CDR2: SNHLY and FYNNEI. The CDR3 DNA follows: TGTGCCAGCAGTGATTTCATTGGCGCAGCCGGGGAGCTGTTTTTT. Protein: CASSDFIGAAGELFF. The full variable domain, in which reference TRBV2 and TRBJ2-2 provide the parts outside the CDR3, is EPEVTQTPSHQVTQMGQEVILRCVPISNHLYFYWYRQILGQKVEFLVSFYNNEISEKSEIFDDQFSVERPDGSNFTLKIRSTKLEDSAMYFCASSDFIGAAGELFFGEGSRLTVL.

The chain is built from TRBV27 and TRBJ2-3, with 9 bases that match TRBD1. The CDR3 spans 16 residues. In germline, CDR1 is MNHEY, CDR2 SMNVEV (reference sequence). Trimming cost V 0 bases and J 5 bases; bases outside gene matches: 6. In DNA form, the CDR3 reads TGTGCCAGCAGTTTATCTCCCGGGACAGGGAAAGATACGCAGTATTTT. It translates to CASSLSPGTGKDTQYF.

This clonotype appeared many times. The chain couples TRBV19 to TRBJ2-7; 7 bases map to TRBD2. Per the germline V gene, CDR1 is LNHDA and CDR2 is SQIVND (reference sequence). The length of the CDR3 is 15 residues. The V and J ends lost 7 bases and 7 bases, in that order; junction bases with no gene match: 16. CDR3 DNA: TGTGCCAGTACTCCATCCTGGCCCTGGGGAGGGGAGCAGTACTTC. It yields the protein CASTPSWPWGGEQYF.

This clonotype was seen repeatedly, ten times or more. The chain couples TRBV5-1 to TRBJ2-1, with 8 bases identical to TRBD2. In germline, CDR1 is SGHRS, CDR2 YFSETQ. After removal of 2 bases from V and 7 bases from J, the junction contained 11 bases not matched to a gene. The CDR3 has 16 amino acids. CDR3 sequence reads: CASSFRAGDGKNEQFF. The DNA for the CDR3 is TGCGCCAGCAGCTTTAGAGCGGGGGATGGTAAGAATGAGCAGTTCTTC.

This clonotype was detected many times. V usage is TRBV27 and J usage is TRBJ2-1; 7 bases map to TRBD2. Germline V gene lookup returns CDR1 MNHEY and CDR2 SMNVEV (reference sequence). V gave up 6 bases and J gave up 2 bases; unmatched junction bases: 10. The CDR3 loop spans 16 amino acids. The CDR3 nucleotides are TGTGCCAGCAGGCCCCGCGGGAGTCTTCCCTACAATGAGCAGTTCTTC. It is translated as CASRPRGSLPYNEQFF.

This clonotype showed up many times. The chain is built from TRBV4-3 and TRBJ1-4; the D is unclear. Trimming removed 0 bases from V and 11 bases from J, with 13 bases in between. The CDR3 contains 14 residues. CDR1 is LGHNA, CDR2 YSLEER, per germline. CDR3: CASSQDREDWKLFF. The DNA for the CDR3 is TGCGCCAGCAGCCAAGATCGCGAGGATTGGAAACTGTTTTTT.

This chain links TRBV3-1 with TRBJ2-1, with a tentative D call TRBD2 (5 bases). V was shortened by 4 bases and J by 9 bases, with 19 bases between the two germline ends. This CDR3 is built from 15 residues. From germline, CDR1 is LGHDT and CDR2 YNNKEL (reference sequence). Written as DNA, the CDR3 is TGTGCCAGCAGCCCGTCACTAGATCGGCCCACTGAGCAGTTCTTC. Amino acid sequence: CASSPSLDRPTEQFF.

In nucleotides, the CDR3 is TGCAGTGTTTGGTTCCCGGACAACCCAAATAATGAGCAGTTCTTC. This translates into CSVWFPDNPNNEQFF. The V and J genes are TRBV20-1 and TRBJ2-1; D perhaps matches TRBD1 (5 bases). V was clipped by 7 bases and J by 7 bases, with 23 bases between them. Germline CDR1 and CDR2: DFQATT and SNEGSKA (reference sequence). The CDR3 extends over 15 amino acids.

This clonotype was detected ten times or more. The rearrangement uses TRBV4-3 and TRBJ1-2, with 8 bases matching TRBD1. After removal of 1 base from V and 2 bases from J, the junction contained 6 bases not matched to a gene. The CDR3 is 16 amino acids. CDR1 is LGHNA and CDR2 is YSLEER in the germline V gene. The CDR3 region has the DNA TGCGCCAGCAGCCAAGGAAACCGACAGGGGAACTATGGCTACACCTTC. Translated: CASSQGNRQGNYGYTF.

At least ten counts were recorded for this clonotype. The chain is built from TRBV29-1 and TRBJ2-3, with D unclear. Trimming removed 6 bases from V and 3 bases from J, with 13 bases in between. Germline V gene data show CDR1 as SQVTM and CDR2 as ANQGSEA. This CDR3 spans 13 amino acids. The CDR3 loop is CSVTGGRTDTQYF. In DNA, the CDR3 is TGCAGCGTGACCGGCGGACGGACAGATACGCAGTATTTT.

This clonotype was observed at least ten times. The chain uses TRBV12-3 or TRBV12-4 and TRBJ2-6; 8 bases are shared with TRBD1. This CDR3 has 14 residues. Losses at the gene ends were 6 bases for V and 2 bases for J; bases not matched to a gene: 0. The CDR3 nucleotides read TGTGCCAGCAGACAGGGGGCTGGGGCCAACGTCCTGACTTTC. Its protein product is CASRQGAGANVLTF.

A word on this clonotype: Mismatch with germline at one junction end may stem from a read error. The V gene is TRBV5-1, the J gene TRBJ1-5, with 7 bases that match TRBD1. Germline V gene lookup returns CDR1 SGHRS and CDR2 YFSETQ. The CDR3 runs to 15 residues. CDR3 DNA: TGCGCCAACAGCACGTGGGACAGTCTCAATCAGCCCCAGCATTTT. Translated: CANSTWDSLNQPQHF.

This clonotype was detected ten times or more. The J gene is TRBJ2-6, the V gene TRBV4-3; D gene ambiguous. Trimming cost V 0 bases and J 1 base, with 13 bases left between them. The CDR3 is made up of 18 amino acids. Germline CDR1 is LGHNA and CDR2 is YSLEER. The CDR3 sequence: CASSQERYQASGANVLTF. CDR3 DNA sequence: TGCGCCAGCAGCCAAGAAAGATACCAGGCGTCTGGGGCCAACGTCCTGACTTTC.

This clonotype was recorded at least ten times. This chain connects TRBV20-1 to TRBJ2-1; D is perhaps TRBD1 or TRBD2 (6 bases each). The CDR3 has 15 amino acids. Trimming took off 7 bases at V and 6 bases at J, with 22 bases between the two ends. Germline values: CDR1 DFQATT, CDR2 SNEGSKA (reference sequence). The CDR3 here is CSVPPGARGVNEQFF. The CDR3 DNA reads as TGCAGTGTCCCCCCGGGGGCTAGAGGGGTCAATGAGCAGTTCTTC.

This clonotype has only a few counts. The V gene is TRBV5-4, the J gene TRBJ2-2; D could derive from TRBD1 or TRBD2 (6 bases each). V lost 4 bases and J lost 4, with 20 bases in between. CDR1 is SGHNT, CDR2 YYREEE, per germline (reference sequence). This CDR3 has 17 residues. CDR3 DNA: TGTGCCAGCAGCCCATGGGGCCGGGGGCGCCCCACCGGGGAGCTGTTTTTT. Translated: CASSPWGRGRPTGELFF.

In its sample, this clonotype was seen many times. The chain employs TRBV20-1 and TRBJ2-1; 11 bases are a match to TRBD2. This CDR3 contains 15 residues. The J segment lost 7 bases and the V segment lost 6 bases, leaving 11 bases of the junction unmatched. Germline V gives CDR1 DFQATT, CDR2 SNEGSKA (reference sequence). The chain's CDR3 is CSATSGVVMGNEQFF. CDR3 DNA sequence: TGCAGTGCGACTAGCGGGGTCGTAATGGGGAATGAGCAGTTCTTC.